One sample yielded the 18 T cell receptor beta chains listed below, sequenced in a study of T cell responses to AZD1222 COVID-19 vaccine. Clones were read by immunoSEQ multiplex PCR, and TCRdb kept only the in-frame ones, dropping some. The sample comprises about 130,000 clones, approximately 91% of which are singletons, and 0.9% to 1.2% rests with the top ten. Sequenced material: peripheral blood, taken 28 days after the second AZD1222 dose. All receptors derive from an adult who received the AZD1222 COVID-19 vaccine.

V usage is TRBV30 and J usage is TRBJ1-2, with TRBD1 matching over 9 bases. Germline values: CDR1 GTSNPN, CDR2 SVGIG (reference sequence). V dropped 2 bases and J dropped 8; count of bases not matched to a gene: 6. This CDR3 is built from 13 residues. CDR3 in amino acids: CAWSPQGARGYTF. In DNA form, the CDR3 reads TGTGCCTGGAGTCCACAGGGGGCGCGGGGCTACACCTTC. The full variable domain, its missing parts supplied by reference TRBV30 and TRBJ1-2, is SQTIHQWPATLVQPVGSPLSLECTVEGTSNPNLYWYRQAAGRGLQLLFYSVGIGQISSEVPQNLSASRPQDRQFILSSKKLLLSDSGFYLCAWSPQGARGYTFGSGTRLTVV.

The chain joins TRBV15 to TRBJ2-7, with 9 bases lining up with TRBD1. CDR1 and CDR2 (germline): LNHNV, YYDKDF (reference sequence). CDR3 length: 12 amino acids. V shed 2 bases and J 10 bases; nucleotides not matched to a gene: 3. The DNA of the CDR3 is TGTGCCACCAGCAGATGGGACAGGGCACAGTACTTC. Its protein product is CATSRWDRAQYF.

A single count supports this clone. J is TRBJ1-2 and V is TRBV29-1; no definite D call. The CDR3 is 12 residues long. Trimming cost V 4 bases and J 7 bases, with 13 bases left between them. The germline gives CDR1 SQVTM, CDR2 ANQGSEA. CDR3 sequence (DNA): TGCAGCGTTGGAGGAGGTAGGGTTGGCTACACCTTC. Translating gives CSVGGGRVGYTF.

The J gene is TRBJ1-2, the V gene TRBV7-8, with D maybe TRBD1 (5 bases). In germline, CDR1 is SGHVS, CDR2 FQNEAQ. V shed 0 bases and J shed 4 bases, with 12 bases lying between them. This CDR3 region has 15 residues. CDR3 DNA: TGTGCCAGCAGCTTAGCGTTGGGGGGAGGCTATGGCTACACCTTC. Translated: CASSLALGGGYGYTF. Together with reference TRBV7-8 and TRBJ1-2, the CDR3 gives the full variable domain: GAGVSQSPRYKVAKRGQDVALRCDPISGHVSLFWYQQALGQGPEFLTYFQNEAQLDKSGLPSDRFFAERPEGSVSTLKIQRTQQEDSAVYLCASSLALGGGYGYTFGSGTRLTVV.

The chain carries TRBV7-3 and TRBJ1-1; TRBD1 is a possible D gene (6 bases). Germline lookup yields CDR1 SGHTA and CDR2 FQGTGA. V was clipped by 4 bases and J by 7 bases, with 13 bases between them. CDR3 size: 13 residues. CDR3 nucleotide sequence: TGTGCCAGCAGCTACGACAGGAGGGGTGAAGCTTTCTTT. Translating gives CASSYDRRGEAFF.

The sample holds a few counts of this clone. V gene TRBV30 combines with J gene TRBJ1-6; 10 bases agree with TRBD1. Trimming cost V 2 bases and J 7 bases; bases outside gene matches: 11. The CDR3 loop spans 17 amino acids. Germline CDR1 and CDR2: GTSNPN and SVGIG (reference sequence). CDR3 bases: TGTGCCTGGAGTTCGCTCCCAGGGACAGGGGAGAATTCACCCCTCCACTTT. Its translation is CAWSSLPGTGENSPLHF.

The rearrangement uses TRBV6-5 and TRBJ1-3; D remains unclear. V was shortened by 5 bases and J by 1 base, with 3 bases between the two germline ends. This CDR3 region has 12 residues. From germline, CDR1 is MNHEY and CDR2 SVGAGI. CDR3 sequence: CASSNSGNTIYF. The CDR3 coding sequence is TGTGCCAGCAGTAATTCTGGAAACACCATATATTTT.

This clone was seen just once. The CDR3 ends on some other residue instead of the conserved phenylalanine or tryptophan, so this is likely a read error. It is unclear where the CDR3 begins or ends on the DNA, so no DNA is shown, and the CDR3 is as TCRdb lists it. V and J are TRBV2 and TRBJ2-7; the table gives TRBD2 as D, unverified against the DNA. The CDR3 totals 17 residues, both ends included. Germline lookup yields CDR1 SNHLY and CDR2 FYNNEI. The CDR3 sequence: CASSPLGASGTSGRALL.

V usage is TRBV19 and J usage is TRBJ1-1; a weak D match, TRBD1 (6 bases). Germline V gene data show CDR1 as LNHDA and CDR2 as SQIVND (reference sequence). Trimming shortened V by 5 bases and J by 5 bases, and 12 bases separated the two germline ends. This CDR3 is 13 amino acids long. CDR3 nucleotide sequence: TGTGCCAGTAGTGTTACAGGGTATACTGAAGCTTTCTTT. Residues: CASSVTGYTEAFF.

The rearrangement links TRBV11-2 to TRBJ1-1, with 7 positions matching TRBD1. CDR3 size: 16 residues. J was trimmed by 0 bases and V by 7 bases; bases with no gene match: 11. Germline V gene lookup returns CDR1 SGHAT and CDR2 FQNNGV. The CDR3 loop reads CASIKGARRVNTEAFF. DNA for the CDR3: TGTGCCAGCATTAAGGGGGCGCGTCGTGTGAACACTGAAGCTTTCTTT.

This chain connects TRBV2 to TRBJ2-7; TRBD2 matches 13 bases. After removal of 6 bases from V and 2 bases from J, the junction contained 4 bases not matched to a gene. The CDR3 sequence is 15 residues long. The germline CDR1 and CDR2 sequences are SNHLY and FYNNEI. CDR3 bases: TGTGCCAGCAGACTAGCGGGAGGGTCGGCCTACGAGCAGTACTTC. Translated: CASRLAGGSAYEQYF.

The chain employs TRBV18 and TRBJ1-1, with D perhaps TRBD1 (6 bases). V was shortened by 5 bases and J by 3 bases, with 13 bases between the two germline ends. The CDR3 is 14 amino acids. Germline CDR1 and CDR2: KGHSH and LQKENI. CDR3 residues: CASSSQGQDTEAFF. The CDR3 DNA sequence: TGTGCCAGCTCATCACAGGGTCAAGACACTGAAGCTTTCTTT.

This chain connects TRBV12-3 or TRBV12-4 to TRBJ1-2; D is unclear. Trimming pared 8 bases from V and 8 bases from J, leaving 15 bases between. The length of the CDR3 is 12 residues. The CDR3 nucleotides are TGTGCCAGCGGGTTTTATAAGTACGGCTACACCTTC. Translation gives CASGFYKYGYTF.

The chain joins TRBV6-4 to TRBJ2-1; 10 bases align to TRBD1. The CDR3 runs to 15 residues. Trimming cost V 6 bases and J 9 bases; bases outside gene matches: 11. CDR1 and CDR2 (germline): MRHNA, SNTAGT. The CDR3 loop is CASSATGTGVGEQFF. CDR3 DNA: TGTGCCAGCAGCGCTACCGGGACAGGGGTAGGTGAGCAGTTCTTC.

The chain recombines TRBV30 with TRBJ2-7; 8 bases align to TRBD1. Per the germline V gene, CDR1 is GTSNPN and CDR2 is SVGIG (reference sequence). V was pared by 5 bases and J by 2 bases, with 11 bases of the junction left unmatched. The CDR3 covers 15 residues. Written as DNA, the CDR3 is TGTGCCTGGGCGAAAAGGGGACAGGAGACCTACGAGCAGTACTTC. This gives the protein CAWAKRGQETYEQYF. Full variable domain (outside the CDR3, taken from reference TRBV30 and TRBJ2-7): SQTIHQWPATLVQPVGSPLSLECTVEGTSNPNLYWYRQAAGRGLQLLFYSVGIGQISSEVPQNLSASRPQDRQFILSSKKLLLSDSGFYLCAWAKRGQETYEQYFGPGTRLTVT.

V usage is TRBV4-1 and J usage is TRBJ1-5, with D uncertain. This CDR3 comprises 13 residues. Trimming pared 0 bases from V and 6 bases from J, leaving 6 bases between. From germline, CDR1 is MGHRA and CDR2 YSYEKL. Here the CDR3 DNA reads TGCGCCAGCAGCCAAGATCTTTTTCAGCCCCAGCATTTT. Residues: CASSQDLFQPQHF.

This chain joins TRBV10-3 and TRBJ2-1; no reliable D call. The CDR3 spans 14 residues. With 10 bases removed from V and 4 bases from J, the gap between germline ends came to 17 bases. CDR1 and CDR2 from the germline V gene are ENHRY and SYGVKD. CDR3 amino acids: CATKVDTLYNEQFF. The DNA of the CDR3 is TGTGCCACTAAGGTCGACACACTATACAATGAGCAGTTCTTC.

The chain has TRBV7-8 and TRBJ2-7; D may be TRBD1 or TRBD2 (7 bases each). The CDR3 is made up of 15 amino acids. CDR1 and CDR2 (germline): SGHVS, FQNEAQ. Trimming removed 5 bases from V and 0 bases from J, with 14 bases in between. The DNA for the CDR3 is TGTGCCAGCAGCCTTACAGGGGACTACTCCTACGAGCAGTACTTC. Its translation is CASSLTGDYSYEQYF.